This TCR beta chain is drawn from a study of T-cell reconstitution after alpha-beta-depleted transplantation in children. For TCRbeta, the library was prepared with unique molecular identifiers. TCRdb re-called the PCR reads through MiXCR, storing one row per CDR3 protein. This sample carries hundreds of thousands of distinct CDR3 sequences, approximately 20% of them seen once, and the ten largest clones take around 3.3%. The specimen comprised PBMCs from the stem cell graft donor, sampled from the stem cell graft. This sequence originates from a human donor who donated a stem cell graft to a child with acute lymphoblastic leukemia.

This chain's CDR3 is CASSLRVSPDGYTF. In DNA form, the CDR3 reads TGTGCCAGCAGCTTGAGGGTTTCGCCGGATGGCTACACCTTC. The rearrangement links TRBV5-6 to TRBJ1-2; D gene uncertain. V was pared by 1 base and J by 6 bases, with 13 bases between. Germline V gene sequence: CDR1 SGHDT, CDR2 YYEEEE. The CDR3 runs 14 residues.